This T cell receptor beta chain stems from a study of cytomegalovirus exposure and HLA in healthy donors (dated by TCRdb to 2015 to 2018). About the investigation overall: The 550 to 750 repertoires of the first cohort and the 95 to 150 validation repertoires were produced on the same platform, according to a later analysis. The study aimed to test whether cataloging public T cell receptors could reveal signatures of past pathogen exposure. Along with the approximately 650-subject first cohort, a separate validation cohort of some 130 different subjects was used. To predict cytomegalovirus infection status, the study brought together high-throughput TCR immunosequencing, statistical association of individual TCRs with disease status, and machine learning. Overall study results and their limits: In both the original and validation cohorts, the classifier was reported to diagnose cytomegalovirus status with high specificity and sensitivity. All 110 or so repertoires were used to score co-occurrence in the validation cohort in a later analysis, because that analysis had no HLA typing for the cohort. A later analysis found that TCRs clustered in the first cohort also tended to co-occur in the roughly 110 validation repertoires, with 94% of cluster scores above 0. The authors suggested that the approach could potentially be generalized to other disease states and immunological phenotypes. Across donors, most TCR sequences were observed very rarely, whereas some public TCRs were present in many individuals. In the study, approximately 160 TCR beta chains were listed as associated with cytomegalovirus. A few of the identified cytomegalovirus-associated TCR beta chains were confirmed in vitro to be specific for cytomegalovirus antigens.

Taken from the germline V gene (reference sequence), the CDR1 and CDR2 loops are SEHNR and FQNEAQ. Unmatched junction bases come to 6, with V trimmed by 1 base and J by 8 bases. The CDR3, cysteine through phenylalanine, is 14 amino acids long. Only the CDR3 portion is preserved as DNA: 42 bases, with reading frame beginning at the first base. The protocol used for the library was the immunoSEQ multiplex PCR assay. Regarding the original processing steps: To diagnose cytomegalovirus status from the catalog of TCR beta chain sequences, a statistical classification framework was built. TCRdb's version of the immuneACCESS table is confined to in-frame rearrangements and falls short of the full clone set. An unresolved V gene accounts for under half of the shortfall where checked; the remainder is of unknown origin. V and J calls and clone size come straight from that table; D and trimming were deduced from the DNA. For this sample the table gives about 120,000 clones, of which approximately 88% were detected only once. The top ten clonotypes cover more than 1.5% of the sample.

The donors belonged to the validation cohort of around 110 subjects, which was separate from the approximately 700-subject first cohort. Worth noting for this clone: Which antigen it targets is not known. Base qualities are not provided; no much larger clone lies one nucleotide away.

The sequence was obtained from a young man in good health and CMV-seronegative. Sample: PBMCs. The chain is encoded by TRBV7-9 joined to TRBJ1-1; TRBD1 matches 8 bases in the middle. Here the CDR3 is given as CASSLVVDREEAFF. The sequenced DNA is TGTGCCAGCAGCTTAGTTGTGGACAGGGAAGAAGCTTTCTTT.